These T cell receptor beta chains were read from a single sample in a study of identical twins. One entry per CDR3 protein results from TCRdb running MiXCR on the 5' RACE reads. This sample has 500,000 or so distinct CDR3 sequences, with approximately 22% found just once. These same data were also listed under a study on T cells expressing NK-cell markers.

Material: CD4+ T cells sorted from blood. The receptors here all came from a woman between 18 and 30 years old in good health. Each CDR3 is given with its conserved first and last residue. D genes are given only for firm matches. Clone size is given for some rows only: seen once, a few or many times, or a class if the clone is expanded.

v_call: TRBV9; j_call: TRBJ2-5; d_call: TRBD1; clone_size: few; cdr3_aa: CASSVGDRGQETQYF; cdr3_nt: TGTGCCAGCAGCGTAGGGGACAGGGGGCAAGAGACCCAGTACTTC
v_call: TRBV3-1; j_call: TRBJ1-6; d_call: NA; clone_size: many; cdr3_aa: CASSQLGIYPNSPLHF; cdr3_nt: TGTGCCAGCAGCCAGCTGGGAATATATCCGAATTCACCCCTCCACTTT
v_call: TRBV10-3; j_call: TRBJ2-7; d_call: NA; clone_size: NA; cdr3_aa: CATNQASYPVSYEQYF; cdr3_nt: TGTGCCACGAACCAGGCTAGCTACCCGGTCTCTTACGAGCAGTACTTC
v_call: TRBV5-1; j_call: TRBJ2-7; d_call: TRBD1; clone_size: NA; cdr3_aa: CASSQGTDYEQYF; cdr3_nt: TGCGCCAGCAGCCAGGGGACAGACTACGAGCAGTACTTC
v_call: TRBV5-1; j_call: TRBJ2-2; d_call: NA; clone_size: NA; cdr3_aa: CASSLRSGPNTGELFF; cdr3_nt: TGCGCCAGCAGCTTGAGAAGCGGCCCGAACACCGGGGAGCTGTTTTTT
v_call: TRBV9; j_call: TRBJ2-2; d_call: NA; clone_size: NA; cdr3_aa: CASNRRENTGELFF; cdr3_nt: TGTGCCAGCAACCGGCGGGAGAACACCGGGGAGCTGTTTTTT
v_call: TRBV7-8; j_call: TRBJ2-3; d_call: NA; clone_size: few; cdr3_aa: CASSLEGGTTDTQYF; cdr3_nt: TGTGCCAGCAGCTTAGAGGGGGGGACCACAGATACGCAGTATTTT
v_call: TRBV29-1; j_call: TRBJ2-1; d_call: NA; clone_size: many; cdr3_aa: CSGSGRFNEQFF; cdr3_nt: TGCAGCGGCTCGGGACGGTTCAACGAGCAGTTCTTC
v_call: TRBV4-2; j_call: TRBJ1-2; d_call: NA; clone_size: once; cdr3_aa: CASSQDQPNRDGYTF; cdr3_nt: TGTGCCAGCAGCCAAGATCAGCCGAACAGGGATGGCTACACCTTC
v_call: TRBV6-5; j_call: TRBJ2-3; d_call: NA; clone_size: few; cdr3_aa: CASSYSPVTDTQYF; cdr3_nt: TGTGCCAGCAGTTACTCGCCAGTCACAGATACGCAGTATTTT
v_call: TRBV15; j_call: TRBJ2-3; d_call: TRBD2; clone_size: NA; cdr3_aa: CATSTGLVGFGGTQYF; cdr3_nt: TGTGCCACCAGCACGGGACTAGTGGGTTTTGGGGGTACGCAGTATTTT
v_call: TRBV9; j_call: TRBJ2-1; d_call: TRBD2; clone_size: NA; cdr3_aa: CASSLHPGTSVVEQFF; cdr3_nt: TGTGCCAGCAGCCTCCACCCCGGGACTAGTGTGGTTGAGCAGTTCTTC
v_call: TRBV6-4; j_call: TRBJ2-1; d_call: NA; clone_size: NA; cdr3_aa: CASSESRINEQFF; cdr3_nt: TGTGCCAGCAGTGAATCGCGGATCAATGAGCAGTTCTTC
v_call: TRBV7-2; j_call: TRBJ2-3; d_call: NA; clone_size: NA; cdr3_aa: CASSTRRGGRDTQYF; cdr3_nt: TGTGCCAGCAGCACAAGGAGGGGGGGACGGGATACGCAGTATTTT
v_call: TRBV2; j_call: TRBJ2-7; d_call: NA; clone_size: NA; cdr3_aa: CASSARFSYEQYF; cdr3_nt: TGTGCCAGCAGTGCAAGGTTCTCCTACGAGCAGTACTTC
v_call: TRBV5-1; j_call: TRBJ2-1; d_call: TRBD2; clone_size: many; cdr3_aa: CASSLGGSGGNNEQFF; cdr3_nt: TGCGCCAGCAGCTTGGGGGGTAGCGGGGGAAACAATGAGCAGTTCTTC